The source of this T cell receptor (beta chain) is a study of blood T cell repertoires in COVID-19. About the research overall: From the United States, Italy and Spain came samples of acute and convalescent COVID-19. Sample material is recorded as cDNA or gDNA derived from T cells, B-cell-depleted T cells, or PBMCs.

The CDR3 is 16 residues long. Unmatched junction bases numbered 4, after V lost 2 bases and J lost 1 base. CDR1 and CDR2 (germline): ENHRY, SYGVKD. Per the original data handling: Reference gene primer amplification gave estimated nucleated cell counts. Here immunoSEQ multiplex PCR was the method, and the copy in TCRdb shows in-frame clones only, minus some. The DNA was the basis for D and trimming; V, J and clone size are from that table. This sample carries 200,000 to 300,000 clones, approximately 88% of them seen once, and the ten largest clones take 27%. Sequencing was carried out using peripheral blood. The V call is TRBV10-3, the J call TRBJ2-1; TRBD1 agrees at 8 bases. This clonotype was obtained from a man aged 40-49 years with acute or convalescent COVID-19. DNA of the CDR3: TGTGCCATCAGTGAGCGGACAGGGATATCCTACAATGAGCAGTTCTTC. Amino acid sequence: CAISERTGISYNEQFF.